This T cell receptor beta chain is from a study of blood T cell repertoires in COVID-19 (dated by TCRdb to the early 2020s). The study in broad terms: Samples from collaborators originated in the United States, Italy and Spain and spanned both the acute and convalescent phases of COVID-19. Deeply sampled blood TCRbeta repertoires from subjects exposed to, actively infected with, or recovered from COVID-19 were included in the dataset. The repertoires were released in a freely available public database meant as a resource for research on the immune response to SARS-CoV-2. HLA class I and class II types, where available, came from metadata supplied by the sample provider rather than from assay-based typing. The sample metadata nearly always contained a de-identified subject ID, COVID-19 status, age in years and sex. The samples were drawn from the first 160 participants of the ongoing ImmuneRACE study and from some 1,300 subjects provided by 6 global collaborators. The prospective study material was composed of cDNA or gDNA derived from T cells, B-cell-depleted T cells, or PBMCs.

Results and caveats for the whole study, not just this receptor: How much clinical and demographic metadata was included differed by source and by participant, and the metadata was provided uncurated.

A remark on this clone: Its antigen is currently not known. No base-level quality is on record; no much larger clone is a single base apart.

Including the terminal cysteine and phenylalanine, the CDR3 comprises 13 residues. Solely the CDR3 DNA is kept, with 39 bases framed from the first base. Trimming takes 5 bases from V and 3 bases from J, and the germline ends sit 11 bases apart. Via the germline V gene, CDR1 is SGHDN and CDR2 FVKESK. One collaborating source in Seattle enrolled patients during active infection and followed them longitudinally through the course of disease. Whole blood was collected in K2EDTA tubes by collaborating institutions according to the institutions' own protocols. For TCRbeta analysis, collaborators shipped samples in one of three forms: frozen whole blood, isolated PBMCs, or DNA extracted from either of those sample types. TCRbeta CDR3 regions were amplified from genomic DNA using the immunoSEQ Assay, a bias-controlled multiplex PCR. The authors' pipeline ran thus. The number of nucleated cells in each sample was estimated from the amplification of reference gene primers within the assay. To quantify the absolute abundance of each unique TCRbeta CDR3 rearrangement, sequence reads were collapsed and filtered. For each sample, productive Simpson clonality was calculated as the square root of Simpson's diversity index over productive rearrangements. Imported from immuneACCESS, the table was reduced by TCRdb to in-frame sequences with V and J called. These copies leave out some clones; in studies compared against another copy, an unresolved V gene accounts for under half, and the cause of the remainder is not known. V and J calls and clone size are given by that table; D and trimming were obtained from the DNA. In all, the sample holds approximately 53,000 clones, and around 87% of those were seen once. Of the sample, around 20% falls within the top ten clones.

Sequenced material: peripheral blood. This TCR derives from a woman older than 75 with COVID-19, enrolled during active disease. The sequence links TRBV14 to TRBJ2-7; the best D guess is TRBD2, with 6 bases matching. The nucleotides read TGTGCCAGCAGCGCCCGACTAGTCTACGAGCAGTACTTC. It encodes CASSARLVYEQYF.